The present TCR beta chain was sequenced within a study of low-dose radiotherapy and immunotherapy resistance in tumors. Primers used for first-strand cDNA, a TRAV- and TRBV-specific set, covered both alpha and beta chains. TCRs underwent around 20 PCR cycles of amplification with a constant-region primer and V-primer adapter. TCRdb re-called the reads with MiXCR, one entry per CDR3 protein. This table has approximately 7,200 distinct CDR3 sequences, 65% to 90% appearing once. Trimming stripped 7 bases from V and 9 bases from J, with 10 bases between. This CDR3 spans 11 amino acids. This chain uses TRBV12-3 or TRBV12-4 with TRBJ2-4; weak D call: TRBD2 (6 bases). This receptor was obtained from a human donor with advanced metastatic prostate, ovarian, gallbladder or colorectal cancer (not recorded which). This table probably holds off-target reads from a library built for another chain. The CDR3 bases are TGTGCCAGCACTTGGGGGGTCATTCAGTACTTC. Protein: CASTWGVIQYF.